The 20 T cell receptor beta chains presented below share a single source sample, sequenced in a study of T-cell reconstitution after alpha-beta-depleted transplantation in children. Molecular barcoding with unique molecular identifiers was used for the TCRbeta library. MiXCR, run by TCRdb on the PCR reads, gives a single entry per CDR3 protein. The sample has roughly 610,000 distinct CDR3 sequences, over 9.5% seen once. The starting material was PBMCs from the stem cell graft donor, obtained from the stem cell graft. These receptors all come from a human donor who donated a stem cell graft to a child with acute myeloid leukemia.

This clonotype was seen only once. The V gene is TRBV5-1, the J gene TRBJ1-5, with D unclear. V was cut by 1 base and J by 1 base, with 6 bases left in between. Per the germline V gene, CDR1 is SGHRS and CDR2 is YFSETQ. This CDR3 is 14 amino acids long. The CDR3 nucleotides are TGCGCCAGCAGCTTGACCTCAAGCAATCAGCCCCAGCATTTT. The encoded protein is CASSLTSSNQPQHF.

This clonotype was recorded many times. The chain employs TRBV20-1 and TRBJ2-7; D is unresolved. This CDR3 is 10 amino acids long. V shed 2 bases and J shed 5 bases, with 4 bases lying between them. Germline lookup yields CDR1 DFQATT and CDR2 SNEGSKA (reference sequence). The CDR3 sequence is CSARPHEQYF. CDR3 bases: TGCAGTGCTAGACCTCACGAGCAGTACTTC.

The CDR3 is CASSLQQGYNEQFF. The CDR3 nucleotides are TGTGCCAGCAGTTTGCAACAGGGGTACAATGAGCAGTTCTTC. The rearrangement links TRBV12-3 or TRBV12-4 to TRBJ2-1; TRBD1 agrees at 7 bases. The CDR3 covers 14 residues. V dropped 3 bases and J dropped 4; count of bases not matched to a gene: 3.

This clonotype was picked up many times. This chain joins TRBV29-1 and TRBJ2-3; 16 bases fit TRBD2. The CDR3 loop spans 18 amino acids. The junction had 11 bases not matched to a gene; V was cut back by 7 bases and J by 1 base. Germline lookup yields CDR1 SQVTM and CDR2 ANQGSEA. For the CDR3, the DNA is TGCAGCGGATCGGGACTAGCGGGAGGGACTATACGCACAGATACGCAGTATTTT. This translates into CSGSGLAGGTIRTDTQYF.

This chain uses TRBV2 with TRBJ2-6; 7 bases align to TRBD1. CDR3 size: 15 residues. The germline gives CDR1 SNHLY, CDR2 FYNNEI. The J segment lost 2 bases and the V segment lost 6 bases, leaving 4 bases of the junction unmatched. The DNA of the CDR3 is TGTGCCAGCAGCGGGGACAGACCTGGGGCCAACGTCCTGACTTTC. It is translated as CASSGDRPGANVLTF.

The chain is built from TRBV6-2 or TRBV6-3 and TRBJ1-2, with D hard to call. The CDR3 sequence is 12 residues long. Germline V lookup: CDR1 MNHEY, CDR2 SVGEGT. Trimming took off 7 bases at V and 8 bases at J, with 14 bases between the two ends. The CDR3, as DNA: TGTGCCAGCATGGGAGGTTTTACGGGCTACACCTTC. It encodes CASMGGFTGYTF.

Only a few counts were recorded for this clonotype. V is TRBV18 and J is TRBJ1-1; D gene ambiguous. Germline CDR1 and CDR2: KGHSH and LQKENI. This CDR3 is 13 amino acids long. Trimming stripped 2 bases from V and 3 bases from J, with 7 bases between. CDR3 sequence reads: CASSPGTDTEAFF. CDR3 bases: TGTGCCAGCTCACCAGGAACCGACACTGAAGCTTTCTTT.

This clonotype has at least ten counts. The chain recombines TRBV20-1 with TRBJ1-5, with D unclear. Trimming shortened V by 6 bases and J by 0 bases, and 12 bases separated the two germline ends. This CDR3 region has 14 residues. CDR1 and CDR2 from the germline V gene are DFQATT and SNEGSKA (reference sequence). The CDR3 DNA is TGCAGTGCCCCTGATCGATATAGCAATCAGCCCCAGCATTTT. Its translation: CSAPDRYSNQPQHF.

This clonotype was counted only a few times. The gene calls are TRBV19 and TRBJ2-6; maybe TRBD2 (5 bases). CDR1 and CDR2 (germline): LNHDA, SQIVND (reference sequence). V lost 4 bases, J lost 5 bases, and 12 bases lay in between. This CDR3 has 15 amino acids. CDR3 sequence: CASSTRGSWANVLTF. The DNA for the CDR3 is TGTGCCAGTAGTACTAGAGGGAGTTGGGCCAACGTCCTGACTTTC.

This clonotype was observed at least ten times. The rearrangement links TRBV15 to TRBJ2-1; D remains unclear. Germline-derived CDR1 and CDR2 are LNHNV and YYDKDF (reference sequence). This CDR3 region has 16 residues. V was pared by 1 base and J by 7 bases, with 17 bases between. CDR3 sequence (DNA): TGTGCCACCAGCAGAGGCGGAAGCTCCCGTTTGAATGAGCAGTTCTTC. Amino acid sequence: CATSRGGSSRLNEQFF.

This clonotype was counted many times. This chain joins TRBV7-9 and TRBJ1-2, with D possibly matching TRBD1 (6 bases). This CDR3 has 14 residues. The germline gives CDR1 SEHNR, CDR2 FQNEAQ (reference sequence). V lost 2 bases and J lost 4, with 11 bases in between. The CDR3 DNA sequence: TGTGCCAGCAGCTTATTGGGGGCCCTCTATGGCTACACCTTC. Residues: CASSLLGALYGYTF.

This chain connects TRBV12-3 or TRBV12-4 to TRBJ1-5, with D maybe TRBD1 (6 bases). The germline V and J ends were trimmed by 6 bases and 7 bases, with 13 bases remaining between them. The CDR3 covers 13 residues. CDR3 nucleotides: TGTGCCAGCAGCGCTACAGGGTACCAGCCCCAGCATTTT. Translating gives CASSATGYQPQHF.

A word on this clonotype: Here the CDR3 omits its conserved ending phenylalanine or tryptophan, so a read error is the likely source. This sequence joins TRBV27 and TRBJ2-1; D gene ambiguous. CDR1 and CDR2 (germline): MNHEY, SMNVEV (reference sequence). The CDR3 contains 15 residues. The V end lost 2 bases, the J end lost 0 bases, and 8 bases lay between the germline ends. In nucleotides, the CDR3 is TGTGCCAGCAGTTTAACCCTGAGCTCCTACAATGAGCAGTTCATC. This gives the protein CASSLTLSSYNEQFI.

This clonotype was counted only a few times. As DNA, the CDR3 is TGTGCCAGCAGCTTACAGCAGGGGGCGGTTGAAGCTTTCTTT. Translation gives CASSLQQGAVEAFF. This chain connects TRBV7-3 to TRBJ1-1, with 8 bases aligning to TRBD1. Germline CDR1 SGHTA, CDR2 FQGTGA. Unmatched junction bases numbered 6, after V lost 2 bases and J lost 7 bases. The CDR3 sequence is 14 residues long.

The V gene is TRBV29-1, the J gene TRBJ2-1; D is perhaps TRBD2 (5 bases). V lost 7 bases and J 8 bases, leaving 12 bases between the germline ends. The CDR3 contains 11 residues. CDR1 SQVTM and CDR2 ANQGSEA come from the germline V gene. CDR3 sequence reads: CSAELADEQFF. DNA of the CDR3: TGCAGCGCCGAGCTAGCAGATGAGCAGTTCTTC.

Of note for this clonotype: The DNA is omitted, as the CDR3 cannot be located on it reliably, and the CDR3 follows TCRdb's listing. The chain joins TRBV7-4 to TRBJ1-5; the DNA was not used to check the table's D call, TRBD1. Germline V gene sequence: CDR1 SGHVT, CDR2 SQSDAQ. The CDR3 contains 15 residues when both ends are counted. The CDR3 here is CASSLGDREGSPSIF.

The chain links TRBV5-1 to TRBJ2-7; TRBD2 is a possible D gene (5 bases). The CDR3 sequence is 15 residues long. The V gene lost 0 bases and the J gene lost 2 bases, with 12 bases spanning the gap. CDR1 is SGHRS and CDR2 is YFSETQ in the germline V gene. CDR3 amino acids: CASSLEGSAPYEQYF. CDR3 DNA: TGCGCCAGCAGCTTGGAGGGTAGCGCACCCTACGAGCAGTACTTC.

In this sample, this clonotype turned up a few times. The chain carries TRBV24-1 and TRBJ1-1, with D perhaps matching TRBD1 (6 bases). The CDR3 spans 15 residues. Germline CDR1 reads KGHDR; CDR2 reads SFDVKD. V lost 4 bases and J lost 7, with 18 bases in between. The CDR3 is CATSDASGGGYEAFF. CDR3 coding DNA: TGTGCCACCAGTGACGCCTCCGGGGGCGGATATGAAGCTTTCTTT.

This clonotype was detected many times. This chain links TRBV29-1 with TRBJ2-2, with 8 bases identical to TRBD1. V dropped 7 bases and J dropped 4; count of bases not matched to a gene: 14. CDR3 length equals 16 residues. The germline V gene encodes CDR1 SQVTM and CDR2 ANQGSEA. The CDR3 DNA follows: TGCAGCGCGACCAACGACAGGGGCAGGGTCACCGGGGAGCTGTTTTTT. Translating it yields CSATNDRGRVTGELFF.

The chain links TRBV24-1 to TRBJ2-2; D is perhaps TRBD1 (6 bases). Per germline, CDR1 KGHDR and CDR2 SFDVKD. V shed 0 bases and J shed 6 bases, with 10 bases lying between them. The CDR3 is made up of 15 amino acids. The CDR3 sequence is CATSDLPRGAGELFF. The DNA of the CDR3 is TGTGCCACCAGTGATTTGCCCAGGGGTGCCGGGGAGCTGTTTTTT.